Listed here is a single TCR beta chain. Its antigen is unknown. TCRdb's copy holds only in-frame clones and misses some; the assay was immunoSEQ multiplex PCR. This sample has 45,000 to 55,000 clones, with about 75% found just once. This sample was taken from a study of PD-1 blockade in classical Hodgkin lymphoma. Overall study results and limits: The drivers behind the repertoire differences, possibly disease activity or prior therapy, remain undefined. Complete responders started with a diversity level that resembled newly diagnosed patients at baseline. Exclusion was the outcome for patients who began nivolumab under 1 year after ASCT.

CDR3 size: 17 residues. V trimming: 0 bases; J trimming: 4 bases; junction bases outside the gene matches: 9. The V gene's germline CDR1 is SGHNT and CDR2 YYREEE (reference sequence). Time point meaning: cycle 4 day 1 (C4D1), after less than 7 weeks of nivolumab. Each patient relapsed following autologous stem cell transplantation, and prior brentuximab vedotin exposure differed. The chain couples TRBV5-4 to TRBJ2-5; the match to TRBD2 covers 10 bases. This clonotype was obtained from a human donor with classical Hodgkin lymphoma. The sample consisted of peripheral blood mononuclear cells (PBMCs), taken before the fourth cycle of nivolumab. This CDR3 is CASSLGGAGGLAETQYF. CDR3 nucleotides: TGTGCCAGCAGCTTGGGTGGAGCGGGAGGGCTGGCAGAGACCCAGTACTTC. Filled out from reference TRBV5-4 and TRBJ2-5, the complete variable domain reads ETGVTQSPTHLIKTRGQQVTLRCSSQSGHNTVSWYQQALGQGPQFIFQYYREEENGRGNFPPRFSGLQFPNYSSELNVNALELDDSALYLCASSLGGAGGLAETQYFGPGTRLLVL.